These 26 T cell receptor beta chains were all obtained from the same sample, sequenced in a study of regulatory T cells in long-lasting Graves disease. Building of the TCR beta libraries involved iRepertoire HTBI primers and Arm-PCR of CDR3 regions. Using its own MiXCR run on the multiplex PCR reads, TCRdb lists one record per CDR3 protein. Of about 620,000 distinct CDR3 sequences in the sample, 16% are singletons; the top ten hold 18%. Regarding time point: newly diagnosed GD, antithyroid drugs for less than 3 months. Extracted PBMC RNA gave rise to the TCR library. The same sample was also studied in work on T cells in Graves' hyperthyroidism and ophthalmopathy.

This specimen consisted of peripheral blood mononuclear cells (PBMCs), obtained at new diagnosis, from a patient treated with antithyroid drugs. The receptors derive from a woman in her 30s with Graves disease.

This clonotype was detected ten times or more. The J gene is TRBJ2-5, the V gene TRBV28; D is unclear. Germline V gene sequence: CDR1 MDHEN, CDR2 SYDVKM. V was clipped by 4 bases and J by 1 base, with 16 bases between them. The CDR3 has 16 amino acids. CDR3 sequence: CASSSGGLGIQETQYF. CDR3 nucleotide sequence: TGTGCCAGCAGTTCTGGTGGGCTGGGGATCCAAGAGACCCAGTACTTC.

The J gene is TRBJ1-5, the V gene TRBV12-3 or TRBV12-4, with 9 bases lining up with TRBD1. Unmatched junction bases numbered 8, after V lost 8 bases and J lost 9 bases. The CDR3 sequence is 13 residues long. CDR3 DNA sequence: TGTGCCAGCCGACAGGGGGGGAGTTGGCCCCAGCATTTT. Protein product: CASRQGGSWPQHF.

In its sample, this clonotype was seen many times. The CDR3 bases are TGTGCCAGCAACGTGGCCGGGACAGCTCCCTACGAGCAGTACTTC. It yields the protein CASNVAGTAPYEQYF. The chain joins TRBV6-1 to TRBJ2-7, with 7 bases aligning to TRBD1. This CDR3 is built from 15 residues. The V gene's germline CDR1 is MNHNS and CDR2 SASEGT. The ends lost 7 bases at V and 2 bases at J; junction bases unmatched: 11.

This clonotype was detected ten times or more. The chain combines TRBV12-3 or TRBV12-4 with TRBJ2-3; D gene uncertain. The CDR3 has 14 amino acids. V was shortened by 2 bases and J by 1 base, with 7 bases between the two germline ends. The CDR3 protein is CASSLRAGTDTQYF. The CDR3 DNA reads TGTGCCAGCAGTTTACGGGCGGGCACAGATACGCAGTATTTT.

This clonotype has a count of ten or more. The gene calls are TRBV11-2 and TRBJ1-1, with D tentatively TRBD1 (5 bases). The CDR3 spans 15 residues. V shed 1 base and J shed 2 bases, with 11 bases lying between them. CDR1 is SGHAT and CDR2 is FQNNGV in the germline V gene. CDR3 region: CASSLAGSLNTEAFF. As DNA, the CDR3 is TGTGCCAGCAGCTTAGCAGGGTCTCTCAACACTGAAGCTTTCTTT.

The table lists this clonotype with a few counts. V is TRBV12-3 or TRBV12-4 and J is TRBJ2-3; 7 positions match TRBD2. V lost 6 bases, J lost 2 bases, and 5 bases stayed unmatched. The CDR3 is 14 amino acids. The CDR3 sequence: CASRPGGFTDTQYF. CDR3 coding DNA: TGTGCCAGCAGGCCGGGGGGATTCACAGATACGCAGTATTTT.

This clonotype was seen at least ten times. The chain recombines TRBV28 with TRBJ1-2, with D possibly being TRBD1 (6 bases). CDR1 and CDR2 (germline): MDHEN, SYDVKM. This CDR3 is built from 15 residues. V shed 7 bases and J shed 7 bases, with 22 bases lying between them. In DNA form, the CDR3 reads TGTGCCAGCACCTCGACAGGCTATGGTTCGGTTGGCTACACCTTC. Translation: CASTSTGYGSVGYTF.

Many counts were recorded for this clonotype. This chain uses TRBV27 with TRBJ1-4; 8 bases are a match to TRBD1. V lost 5 bases to trimming and J lost 8 bases; unmatched junction nucleotides: 10. Germline V CDR1 and CDR2: MNHEY, SMNVEV (reference sequence). This CDR3 has 15 amino acids. The CDR3 bases are TGTGCCAGCAGTAGACAGGGGACGGGAGGAGAAAAACTGTTTTTT. It is translated as CASSRQGTGGEKLFF.

V gene TRBV30 combines with J gene TRBJ2-5; no clear D. Germline V gene data show CDR1 as GTSNPN and CDR2 as SVGIG (reference sequence). This CDR3 has 15 residues. Deletions cut 2 bases from V and 0 bases from J, with 13 bases between. The CDR3 bases are TGTGCCTGGAGTTCCCCTCGACTGGACCAAGAGACCCAGTACTTC. Its translation: CAWSSPRLDQETQYF.

Concerning this clonotype itself: One junction end does not reproduce the germline sequence, and a read error may be involved. CDR3 amino acids: CAISDGISNQPQHF. CDR3 nucleotide sequence: TGTGCCATCAGTGATGGGATCAGCAACCAGCCCCAGCATTTT. The chain recombines TRBV10-3 with TRBJ1-5; D ambiguous. Germline V gene lookup returns CDR1 ENHRY and CDR2 SYGVKD. This CDR3 region has 14 residues.

The chain employs TRBV20-1 and TRBJ2-1; 15 bases agree with TRBD2. CDR1 is DFQATT and CDR2 is SNEGSKA in the germline V gene (reference sequence). Trimming at V came to 1 base and at J to 8 bases, leaving 9 bases not matched to a gene. The CDR3 totals 17 residues. The CDR3 DNA is TGCAGTGCTAGAGGGACTAGCGGGAGGGCCGCCGGGTATGAGCAGTTCTTC. It encodes CSARGTSGRAAGYEQFF.

There are a few counts of this clonotype. The V and J genes are TRBV5-6 and TRBJ1-4; perhaps TRBD1 as D (5 bases). V lost 9 bases and J 0 bases, leaving 9 bases between the germline ends. The CDR3 is 13 amino acids. From germline, CDR1 is SGHDT and CDR2 YYEEEE. CDR3 sequence reads: CATGKSTNEKLFF. The CDR3 DNA sequence: TGTGCCACAGGGAAATCAACTAATGAAAAACTGTTTTTT.

The sample holds many counts of this clonotype. The V gene is TRBV30, the J gene TRBJ1-1; D remains ambiguous. CDR1 GTSNPN and CDR2 SVGIG come from the germline V gene (reference sequence). The CDR3 covers 11 residues. V lost 5 bases and J 8 bases, leaving 12 bases between the germline ends. In DNA form, the CDR3 reads TGTGCCTGGGGGTCCGTGTACGAAGCTTTCTTT. Its protein is CAWGSVYEAFF.

This chain links TRBV15 with TRBJ2-4; TRBD2 aligns across 8 bases. V gave up 1 base and J gave up 7 bases; unmatched junction bases: 3. CDR1 is LNHNV and CDR2 is YYDKDF in the germline V gene (reference sequence). The CDR3 runs 14 residues. The CDR3 is CATSRGGGRNIQYF. DNA for the CDR3: TGTGCCACCAGCAGAGGTGGCGGGAGGAACATTCAGTACTTC.

This clonotype was observed a few times. V is TRBV20-1 and J is TRBJ2-4, with unresolved D. V lost 8 bases and J 8 bases, leaving 13 bases between the germline ends. The CDR3 extends over 11 amino acids. CDR1 and CDR2 (germline): DFQATT, SNEGSKA (reference sequence). The CDR3, as DNA: TGCAGTCCGGGTCGTGGTGACATTCAGTACTTC. Translated: CSPGRGDIQYF.

This clonotype was seen ten or more times. The chain recombines TRBV28 with TRBJ2-7; D may be TRBD2 (6 bases). V lost 3 bases to trimming and J lost 1 base, with 13 bases between them. Germline assignment: CDR1 MDHEN and CDR2 SYDVKM. The CDR3 covers 15 residues. CDR3 coding DNA: TGTGCCAGCAGTTTCCCCCTGGCGGGATCCTACGAGCAGTACTTC. It specifies CASSFPLAGSYEQYF.

This clonotype was recorded at least ten times. The chain links TRBV2 to TRBJ2-1; D is tentatively TRBD1 or TRBD2 (5 bases each). This CDR3 spans 14 amino acids. Germline assignment: CDR1 SNHLY and CDR2 FYNNEI. The V end lost 6 bases, the J end lost 6 bases, and 15 bases lay between the germline ends. The CDR3 nucleotides are TGTGCCAGCAGGGATCCGGGGCCAGTCAATGAGCAGTTCTTC. It codes for CASRDPGPVNEQFF.

V is TRBV5-1 and J is TRBJ2-3; the match to TRBD2 covers 8 bases. CDR1 is SGHRS, CDR2 YFSETQ, per germline. The CDR3 covers 16 residues. The V gene end was trimmed by 1 base and the J gene end by 4 bases; junction bases not matched to a gene: 8. In DNA form, the CDR3 reads TGCGCCAGCAGCTTGATTAGCGGGATTGGGGCAGATACGCAGTATTTT. Its protein is CASSLISGIGADTQYF. The whole variable domain, remainder taken from reference TRBV5-1 and TRBJ2-3, is KAGVTQTPRYLIKTRGQQVTLSCSPISGHRSVSWYQQTPGQGLQFLFEYFSETQRNKGNFPGRFSGRQFSNSRSEMNVSTLELGDSALYLCASSLISGIGADTQYFGPGTRLTVL.

The table lists this clonotype with many counts. V and J are TRBV7-3 and TRBJ1-1, with D possibly TRBD1 on 5 matching bases. Germline lookup yields CDR1 SGHTA and CDR2 FQGTGA. CDR3 length: 14 residues. Trimming stripped 3 bases from V and 2 bases from J, with 10 bases between. The CDR3 DNA follows: TGTGCCAGCAGCTTTACAGGTATCAACACTGAAGCTTTCTTT. It encodes CASSFTGINTEAFF.

There are a few counts of this clonotype. The chain joins TRBV6-2 or TRBV6-3 to TRBJ2-5; possible D gene TRBD2, 6 bases. This CDR3 is 15 amino acids long. Germline lookup yields CDR1 MNHEY and CDR2 SVGEGT. V was trimmed by 1 base and J by 5 bases, leaving 14 bases between them. CDR3 DNA: TGTGCCAGCAGTTACTTAGGAGGGCCGGGTGAGACCCAGTACTTC. Its protein product is CASSYLGGPGETQYF.

The chain has TRBV25-1 and TRBJ2-7; D remains ambiguous. Trimming removed 1 base at V and 2 bases at J, with 18 bases between. Germline assignment: CDR1 MGHDK and CDR2 SYGVNS. CDR3 length equals 17 residues. This CDR3 reads CASSESTTKEGPYEQYF. The DNA for the CDR3 is TGTGCCAGCAGTGAATCGACCACAAAGGAAGGCCCCTACGAGCAGTACTTC.

This chain uses TRBV20-1 with TRBJ1-5; D call uncertain. The V gene lost 7 bases and the J gene lost 4 bases, with 14 bases spanning the gap. Germline CDR1 is DFQATT and CDR2 is SNEGSKA (reference sequence). CDR3 length: 13 amino acids. DNA for the CDR3: TGCAGTGTCCGCCCGGCAGTTAATCAGCCCCAGCATTTT. Translation: CSVRPAVNQPQHF.

This clonotype was observed many times. The chain uses TRBV5-1 and TRBJ1-5; D unclear. The V gene's germline CDR1 is SGHRS and CDR2 YFSETQ. This CDR3 is built from 13 residues. V lost 4 bases to trimming and J lost 6 bases, with 11 bases between them. CDR3 loop: CASSAGIGQPQHF. The CDR3 DNA is TGCGCCAGCAGCGCGGGGATTGGTCAGCCCCAGCATTTT.

This clonotype was detected ten times or more. This chain's CDR3 is CASSPRLTDTQYF. CDR3 nucleotides: TGTGCCAGCTCACCAAGGCTAACAGATACGCAGTATTTT. This chain connects TRBV18 to TRBJ2-3; D ambiguous. The CDR3 runs 13 residues. V lost 2 bases and J lost 3, with 6 bases in between. CDR1 KGHSH and CDR2 LQKENI come from the germline V gene.

This clonotype has only a few counts. V usage is TRBV5-6 and J usage is TRBJ1-5; the D gene is possibly TRBD1 (6 bases). Germline CDR1 SGHDT, CDR2 YYEEEE. V was clipped by 1 base and J by 0 bases, with 14 bases between them. The CDR3 runs 17 residues. CDR3 region: CASSLFATGSSNQPQHF. CDR3 DNA: TGTGCCAGCAGCTTGTTTGCGACAGGATCTAGCAATCAGCCCCAGCATTTT.

This clonotype has a count of ten or more. The chain is built from TRBV20-1 and TRBJ2-3, with 9 positions matching TRBD2. CDR3 length: 15 amino acids. The V gene end was trimmed by 2 bases and the J gene end by 2 bases; junction bases not matched to a gene: 5. Germline CDR1 DFQATT, CDR2 SNEGSKA (reference sequence). In nucleotides, the CDR3 is TGCAGTGCTAGAATGGCGGGAGGGCCCACAGATACGCAGTATTTT. Translating it yields CSARMAGGPTDTQYF.